This TCR beta chain was found in a study of T cell responses to AZD1222 COVID-19 vaccine. Measured with immunoSEQ multiplex PCR; TCRdb has only the in-frame clones, and not every one. This sample has 150,000 to 250,000 clones, with roughly 90% found just once. General observations from the study: Reportedly, nearly half the spike-specific TCRs target unmutated variant regions. At baseline, just five to seven AZD1222 recipients tested seropositive. Regions 160-218 and 743-854 dominated among vaccine-associated CD4 TCRs spanning spike. It should be noted that donors were predominantly white British and more often female, and clonal diversity was possibly underestimated.

The V and J ends lost 3 bases and 1 base respectively, with 5 bases between them. In germline, CDR1 is SGHTA, CDR2 FQGNSA. The CDR3 sequence is 13 residues long. Of note for this clone: Its antigen remains unidentified.

The genes are TRBV7-2 and TRBJ2-3; unclear D gene. Specimen: peripheral blood, collected 28 days after the second AZD1222 dose. This clonotype was sampled from an adult who received the AZD1222 COVID-19 vaccine. CDR3 sequence (DNA): TGTGCCAGCAGCTTTAGGGGCACAGATACGCAGTATTTT. Translated, it gives CASSFRGTDTQYF. The full variable domain, in which reference TRBV7-2 and TRBJ2-3 provide the parts outside the CDR3, is GAGVSQSPSNKVTEKGKDVELRCDPISGHTALYWYRQSLGQGLEFLIYFQGNSAPDKSGLPSDRFSAERTGGSVSTLTIQRTQQEDSAVYLCASSFRGTDTQYFGPGTRLTVL.